The subject of this entry is one TCR beta chain. The source of the sample is a study of cytomegalovirus exposure and HLA in healthy donors. The PCR ran on 60 Vbeta and 13 Jbeta primers. Sequenced by immunoSEQ multiplex PCR; TCRdb stores in-frame clones only, minus some. The sample has hundreds of thousands of clones, around four fifths seen once. The V end was cut by 7 bases, the J end by 1 base, with 7 bases between. Germline lookup yields CDR1 DFQATT and CDR2 SNEGSKA (reference sequence). This CDR3 is 11 amino acids long. This chain connects TRBV20-1 to TRBJ2-5, with D perhaps TRBD2 (6 bases). The sequence came from a male donor in good health and CMV-seronegative. Sequences were obtained from PBMCs. CDR3 region: CSVAAQETQYF. The CDR3 DNA reads as TGCAGTGTAGCGGCCCAAGAGACCCAGTACTTC.